The rows below give T cell receptor beta chains drawn from one sample of a study of T-cell reconstitution after alpha-beta-depleted transplantation in children. In TCRdb, the PCR reads were re-called with MiXCR into one record per CDR3 protein. The repertoire consists of a few hundred thousand distinct CDR3 sequences, with roughly a quarter occurring once and the leading ten covering around a third. The specimen comprised PBMCs, sampled before TCRalphabeta/CD19-depleted stem cell transplant. Receptor source: a boy younger than two with Wiskott-Aldrich syndrome, due to receive a stem cell transplant. The CDR3 runs from the conserved cysteine through the conserved F or W. The D gene is left open where the match is weak. Clone size, where shown, is once, few, many, or a class for clones that have expanded.

abundance	d_gene	v_gene	j_gene	CDR3nt	CDR3aa
few	TRBD2	TRBV20-1	TRBJ2-2	TGCAGTGCTAGAGATCGTAGGCTAGCGGGAAATACCGGGGAGCTGTTTTTT	CSARDRRLAGNTGELFF
few	TRBD2	TRBV18	TRBJ2-3	TGTGCCAGCTCCCAGACTAGCGGGAGCTCAGATACGCAGTATTTT	CASSQTSGSSDTQYF
-	TRBD2	TRBV18	TRBJ2-5	TGTGCCAGCTCACCACTTCCCCCGGGAGGGCCTAAAGAGACCCAGTACTTC	CASSPLPPGGPKETQYF
-	TRBD2	TRBV10-1	TRBJ2-5	TGCGCCAGCAGTGAGTCGATAGAGCGGGGCCAAGAGACCCAGTACTTC	CASSESIERGQETQYF
-	-	TRBV11-3	TRBJ1-1	TGTGCCAGCAGACAGGGCAGGAACACTGAAGCTTTCTTT	CASRQGRNTEAFF
few	-	TRBV9	TRBJ2-7	TGTGCCAGCAGCCCAGCCCAGGTAGCCTACGAGCAGTACTTC	CASSPAQVAYEQYF
-	TRBD1	TRBV20-1	TRBJ1-1	TGCAGTGCTGCCGGGACAGGTAACATGAACACTGAAGCTTTCTTT	CSAAGTGNMNTEAFF
few	TRBD2	TRBV28	TRBJ2-7	TGTGCCAGCAGTTTACCGCTAGCGGGAGTCTACGAGCAGTACTTC	CASSLPLAGVYEQYF
few	TRBD1	TRBV12-3/TRBV12-4	TRBJ1-6	TGTGCCAGCAGTCGAGACAGGGCGAGAGGGTCACCCCTCCACTTT	CASSRDRARGSPLHF
-	-	TRBV20-1	TRBJ1-2	TGCAGTGCAGCCGGGACGGTCTCCTATGGCTACACCTTC	CSAAGTVSYGYTF
-	TRBD2	TRBV12-3/TRBV12-4	TRBJ2-1	TGTGCCAGCATCAAAAGCGGGAGCCTCGGAGGTGAGCAGTTCTTC	CASIKSGSLGGEQFF
-	-	TRBV30	TRBJ2-1	TGTGCCTGGGCGGTCGGGACACATACCTACAATGAGCAGTTCTTC	CAWAVGTHTYNEQFF
many	TRBD2	TRBV5-1	TRBJ2-7	TGTGCCAGCAGCCCAACTAGCGGGAGCTCCTACGAGCAGTACTTC	CASSPTSGSSYEQYF
many	-	TRBV21-1	TRBJ2-1	TGTGCCAGCAGCAGTTGGGCGGGGCAGTTCTTC	CASSSWAGQFF
few	TRBD1	TRBV7-9	TRBJ2-7	TGTGCCAGCAGCGAGACAGGGATGACCTCCTACGAGCAGTACTTC	CASSETGMTSYEQYF
-	TRBD1	TRBV5-1	TRBJ2-2	TGCGCCAGCAGTTTGGAGTCGGGACAGGACACCGGGGAGCTGTTTTTT	CASSLESGQDTGELFF
-	-	TRBV4-2	TRBJ1-5	TGTGCCAGCAGCCGTCTCCAGGCGAGCAATCAGCCCCAGCATTTT	CASSRLQASNQPQHF
once	-	TRBV5-5	TRBJ2-5	TGTGCCAGCAGCGTGCTAGAGACCCAGTACTTC	CASSVLETQYF
few	TRBD2	TRBV20-1	TRBJ2-7	TGCAGTGCCAGGACTAGCGGGAGTATCTACGAGCAGTACTTC	CSARTSGSIYEQYF
-	-	TRBV25-1	TRBJ2-1	TGTGCCAGCAGTGAACCCAGACCGACCTCTCCCTACAATGAGCAGTTCTTC	CASSEPRPTSPYNEQFF
few	TRBD2	TRBV12-3/TRBV12-4	TRBJ2-1	TGTGCCAGCAGTCCTTTCGCGGGAGGCAGCAATGAGCAGTTCTTC	CASSPFAGGSNEQFF
few	-	TRBV27	TRBJ2-5	TGTGCCAGCAGTTATGCCGGTGGGGAGACCCAGTACTTC	CASSYAGGETQYF
-	TRBD2	TRBV7-9	TRBJ2-1	TGTGCTAGCAGCTCCGGGACTAGCGGGAGATGGGATGAGCAGTTCTTC	CASSSGTSGRWDEQFF
-	-	TRBV10-3	TRBJ2-2	TGTGCCATCAGTGTGATCGGGACCGGGGAGCTGTTTTTT	CAISVIGTGELFF
few	-	TRBV5-1	TRBJ2-1	TGCGCCAGCAGCTTCGTGCAACTTGAATACAATGAGCAGTTCTTC	CASSFVQLEYNEQFF
few	-	TRBV20-1	TRBJ2-1	TGCAGTGCTAGTGGACTTAACAATGAGCAGTTCTTC	CSASGLNNEQFF
-	TRBD2	TRBV3-1	TRBJ2-5	TGTGCCAGCAGCCAAGGAATCGGCGGGAGGGCCGGAGAGACCCAGTACTTC	CASSQGIGGRAGETQYF
-	TRBD2	TRBV6-6	TRBJ2-7	TGTGCCAGCAGTCAACTAGCGGGGTACGAGCAGTACTTC	CASSQLAGYEQYF
few	-	TRBV20-1	TRBJ2-3	TGCAGTGCGGGGAGTGCAGATACGCAGTATTTT	CSAGSADTQYF
-	-	TRBV6-1	TRBJ2-1	TGTGCCAGCAGTGAGCGGGCTCTCTCCTACAATGAGCAGTTCTTC	CASSERALSYNEQFF
few	TRBD2	TRBV10-1	TRBJ2-7	TGCGCCCGCACGACTAGCGGGAGAGAGTACGAGCAGTACTTC	CARTTSGREYEQYF
few	-	TRBV11-1	TRBJ2-3	TGTGCCAGCAGCTTACTCGCTAGCCATACGCAGTATTTT	CASSLLASHTQYF
-	-	TRBV5-1	TRBJ2-7	TGCGCCACCAGCTTACAGGGATCCACCGAGCAGTACTTC	CATSLQGSTEQYF
-	TRBD1	TRBV10-3	TRBJ2-2	TGTGCCATCAGTAATCGGGACAGGCAGAACACCGGGGAGCTGTTTTTT	CAISNRDRQNTGELFF
few	-	TRBV12-3/TRBV12-4	TRBJ2-5	TGTGCCAGCAGTTTAAGGCGGCGGGCAGCCCAAGAGACCCAGTACTTC	CASSLRRRAAQETQYF
few	-	TRBV6-1	TRBJ2-5	TGTGCCAGCAGTGAAACCCGCGATAGCGGCCTAGGTACCCAGTACTTC	CASSETRDSGLGTQYF
few	TRBD2	TRBV7-9	TRBJ2-5	TGTGCCAGCAGCTTAACTAGCGGGAGCCAAGAGACCCAGTACTTC	CASSLTSGSQETQYF
few	TRBD1	TRBV7-2	TRBJ2-5	TGTGCCAGCAGCCCAGGGGACAGTTTACAAGAGACCCAGTACTTC	CASSPGDSLQETQYF
few	TRBD1	TRBV18	TRBJ1-1	TGTGCCAGCTCGAGAACAGGGGGCGAGGACACTGAAGCTTTCTTT	CASSRTGGEDTEAFF
many	-	TRBV7-6	TRBJ1-1	TGTGCCAGCAGCTTTGACATGGAATCGGGCACTGAAGCTTTCTTT	CASSFDMESGTEAFF
few	-	TRBV18	TRBJ2-1	TGTGCCAGCTCTAGAGGCGGGTACAATGAGCAGTTCTTC	CASSRGGYNEQFF
few	-	TRBV19	TRBJ1-1	TGTGCCAGTAGTATTGAAGGCGGCGGGAACACTGAAGCTTTCTTT	CASSIEGGGNTEAFF
-	-	TRBV7-7	TRBJ1-1	TGTGCCAGCATTTTAGGTGGGCGGAAAACTGAAGCTTTCTTT	CASILGGRKTEAFF
-	TRBD1	TRBV7-9	TRBJ1-2	TGTGCCAGCAGCTTTAAAACGGGACAGGGTAACTATGGCTACACCTTC	CASSFKTGQGNYGYTF
few	-	TRBV5-1	TRBJ2-2	TGCGCCAGCAGCTTCCAGTGGACCGGGGAGCTGTTTTTT	CASSFQWTGELFF
-	-	TRBV12-3/TRBV12-4	TRBJ2-7	TGTGCCAGCAGTTTCGCCGGGACTCGGTACGAGCAGTACTTC	CASSFAGTRYEQYF
few	-	TRBV4-1	TRBJ2-1	TGCGCCAGCAGCCCCGGGACCAGATTCTACAATGAGCAGTTCTTC	CASSPGTRFYNEQFF
-	-	TRBV4-2	TRBJ2-5	TGTGCCAGCAGTACCGACAGTCAAGAGACCCAGTACTTC	CASSTDSQETQYF
few	-	TRBV5-6	TRBJ2-1	TGTGCCAGCAGGAGGATGCTAGCGAGGGGGGATGAGCAGTTCTTC	CASRRMLARGDEQFF
few	-	TRBV18	TRBJ2-7	TGTGCCAGCTCACTTCGTGGGGGAGCCAACTACGAGCAGTACTTC	CASSLRGGANYEQYF
few	TRBD2	TRBV6-1	TRBJ2-1	TGTGCCAGCAGTCCTCTTAGCGGGAACCCTAGAAATGAGCAGTTCTTC	CASSPLSGNPRNEQFF
-	-	TRBV7-2	TRBJ2-7	TGTGCCAGCAGCTTAGGGGCCACTTCTACCTACGAGCAGTACTTC	CASSLGATSTYEQYF
-	TRBD1	TRBV12-3/TRBV12-4	TRBJ2-1	TGTGCCAGCAGTTTATTGGGACAGGGTGCGAATGAGCAGTTCTTC	CASSLLGQGANEQFF
once	-	TRBV9	TRBJ2-3	TGTGCCAGCAGCGTAGTGGACTCTACCCCCGATACGCAGTATTTT	CASSVVDSTPDTQYF
few	TRBD2	TRBV2	TRBJ2-1	TGTGCCAGCAGGCTAGGGACTAGCGGGAGCAATGAGCAGTTCTTC	CASRLGTSGSNEQFF
many	-	TRBV5-1	TRBJ2-3	TGCGCCAGCACCTACACCGGGACTCCCTTAGATACGCAGTATTTT	CASTYTGTPLDTQYF
once	TRBD1	TRBV12-3/TRBV12-4	TRBJ2-3	TGTGCCAGCAGGACAGGGGGAGGCACAGATACGCAGTATTTT	CASRTGGGTDTQYF